Listed here are 7 T cell receptor beta chains from one sample, sequenced in a study of T-cell memory formation after mild COVID-19. TCRdb fed the 5' RACE reads into MiXCR, producing one record per CDR3 protein. The data hold under 350,000 distinct CDR3 sequences, with roughly 16% observed a single time. Sequenced material: PBMCs or a T cell subset sorted from them (not recorded which). The source of these receptors is a man between 18 and 35 years old who had mild COVID-19 (a few samples of this study predate the infection). Cell type and time point are not known.

Here the CDR3 DNA reads TGCGCCAGCAGCCAACTACTGGGTCCCGAAGAGACCCAGTACTTC. It is translated as CASSQLLGPEETQYF. The rearrangement uses TRBV5-1 and TRBJ2-5; no reliable D call. Per the germline V gene, CDR1 is SGHRS and CDR2 is YFSETQ. The CDR3 contains 15 residues. V was pared by 4 bases and J by 3 bases, with 16 bases between.

This clonotype showed up just a few times. The CDR3 coding sequence is TGTGCCAGATGGGGACAGGACATCAATCAGCCCCAGCATTTT. Protein: CARWGQDINQPQHF. This chain uses TRBV2 with TRBJ1-5, with 8 bases identical to TRBD1. Trimming took 9 bases from V and 3 from J; bases not matched to a gene: 7. Per the germline V gene, CDR1 is SNHLY and CDR2 is FYNNEI. CDR3 length equals 14 residues. The full variable domain, its missing parts supplied by reference TRBV2 and TRBJ1-5, is EPEVTQTPSHQVTQMGQEVILRCVPISNHLYFYWYRQILGQKVEFLVSFYNNEISEKSEIFDDQFSVERPDGSNFTLKIRSTKLEDSAMYFCARWGQDINQPQHFGDGTRLSIL.

This clonotype was counted a few times. The J gene is TRBJ2-1, the V gene TRBV7-9; D may be TRBD2 (6 bases). The CDR3 sequence is 16 residues long. V lost 6 bases to trimming and J lost 5 bases, with 20 bases between them. Germline values: CDR1 SEHNR, CDR2 FQNEAQ (reference sequence). The CDR3 spells CASRSRGTRNDNEQFF. The DNA of the CDR3 is TGTGCCAGCAGGTCACGGGGGACGAGAAATGACAATGAGCAGTTCTTC.

The rearrangement links TRBV3-1 to TRBJ1-2, with a weak D call TRBD1 (5 bases). The CDR3 consists of 13 residues. Germline V gives CDR1 LGHDT, CDR2 YNNKEL (reference sequence). V was trimmed by 5 bases and J by 5 bases, leaving 12 bases between them. CDR3 DNA: TGTGCCAGCAGCGGGGACTCTTTATATGGCTACACCTTC. It specifies CASSGDSLYGYTF.

This clonotype was observed a handful of times. The genes are TRBV12-3 or TRBV12-4 and TRBJ2-1; D gene unclear. V shed 4 bases and J shed 15 bases, with 16 bases lying between them. The CDR3 covers 12 residues. The CDR3 bases are TGTGCCAGCAGTTCCCCCCCCGGTGCGACGTTCTTC. Amino acids: CASSSPPGATFF.

The chain couples TRBV6-1 to TRBJ1-4; possibly TRBD1 for D (5 bases). The CDR3 runs 16 residues. The germline V gene has CDR1 MNHNS and CDR2 SASEGT. V was clipped by 3 bases and J by 2 bases, with 13 bases between them. CDR3 residues: CASSDPGRGTNEKLFF. CDR3 nucleotides: TGTGCCAGCAGTGACCCAGGGCGGGGGACTAATGAAAAACTGTTTTTT.

This clonotype appeared a few times. This rearrangement joins TRBV6-5 to TRBJ2-4; D possibly corresponds to TRBD2 (6 bases). The V and J ends lost 8 bases and 2 bases respectively, with 16 bases between them. The germline V gene has CDR1 MNHEY and CDR2 SVGAGI. This CDR3 is 15 amino acids long. CDR3 protein: CASARGLTTKNIQYF. The CDR3 nucleotides are TGTGCCAGCGCACGGGGGTTGACGACCAAAAACATTCAGTACTTC.